This TCR beta chain stems from a study of technical replicates of blood from a few donors (dated by TCRdb to about 2017). Libraries came from the immunoSEQ multiplex PCR assay. Held by TCRdb, this immuneACCESS table contains in-frame sequences only and omits some clones. Under half of the omission traces to an unresolved V gene where checked; the cause of the rest is unknown. Across this sample there are some 66,000 clones, with roughly 90% seen only once. 4.6% of the sample is in the top ten clones. With regard to this clone: The antigen this receptor binds is unknown. Base qualities are missing; no much larger clone stands one base away.

This TCR came from a human donor in good health. Some clones in this sample may be carry-over from other donors' samples. The sequenced sample consisted of PBMCs.

The CDR3 protein is CASSLDRNEQFF. The sequence in DNA is TGTGCCAGCAGCTTGGATCGCAATGAGCAGTTCTTC. The rearrangement joined TRBV5-4 to TRBJ2-1; the D gene remains uncertain. CDR1 and CDR2 are read off the germline V gene (reference sequence) as SGHNT and YYREEE. Spanning cysteine to phenylalanine, the CDR3 consists of 12 amino acids. The only DNA kept is the CDR3, 36 bases in frame from the first base. V is shortened by 0 bases, J by 6 bases, and the region joining them spans 4 bases.